The 21 T cell receptor beta chains in this list originate from one sample, sequenced in a study of T cell repertoires in cytomegalovirus infection. These receptors' targets are unknown. One entry per CDR3 protein, called by TCRdb with MiXCR from the reads. The sample carries about 900,000 distinct CDR3 sequences, 30% to 40% recorded once. The material was cultured CD8+ T cells from PBMCs, obtained from culture after CMV antigen stimulation. These receptors were taken from a human donor in good health (CMV status not recorded). Some clones in this sample may be carry-over from other donors' samples.

The chain is built from TRBV20-1 and TRBJ1-1; D is ambiguous. Germline V lookup: CDR1 DFQATT, CDR2 SNEGSKA (reference sequence). The CDR3 sequence is 14 residues long. V lost 0 bases and J 1 base, leaving 9 bases between the germline ends. The CDR3 nucleotides are TGCAGTGCTAGAGATCTATGGACGAACACTGAAGCTTTCTTT. This encodes CSARDLWTNTEAFF.

In DNA form, the CDR3 reads TGCGCCAGCAGCCAAGTTCGGGGGTTGTCGCCCTCCGGAGGCTACACCTTC. Protein sequence: CASSQVRGLSPSGGYTF. The chain is built from TRBV4-1 and TRBJ1-2; tentative D call: TRBD1 (5 bases). Trimming pared 1 base from V and 8 bases from J, leaving 23 bases between. The CDR3 totals 17 residues. Germline-derived CDR1 and CDR2 are MGHRA and YSYEKL.

This clonotype occurred a few times. The chain is built from TRBV12-3 or TRBV12-4 and TRBJ2-5; 7 bases match TRBD2. There are 18 residues in the CDR3. The J segment lost 1 base and the V segment lost 4 bases, leaving 15 bases of the junction unmatched. As DNA, the CDR3 is TGTGCCAGCAGTTCTGTGGACCGGGACTACCCCTTCCAAGAGACCCAGTACTTC. Protein: CASSSVDRDYPFQETQYF.

The chain uses TRBV3-1 and TRBJ1-2; D possibly corresponds to TRBD1 (6 bases). Trimming shortened V by 8 bases and J by 8 bases, and 21 bases separated the two germline ends. Germline-derived CDR1 and CDR2 are LGHDT and YNNKEL (reference sequence). CDR3 length: 14 residues. CDR3 region: CASEPPGGSGGYTF. The DNA of the CDR3 is TGTGCCAGCGAACCTCCCGGGGGCTCGGGAGGCTACACCTTC.

The chain has TRBV18 and TRBJ2-7; D may match TRBD1 or TRBD2 (5 bases each). The CDR3 length is 14 residues. Germline V gene sequence: CDR1 KGHSH, CDR2 LQKENI. V lost 3 bases and J 3 bases, leaving 12 bases between the germline ends. The CDR3 DNA is TGTGCCAGCTCACCTCGGGGACCCTTCTACGAGCAGTACTTC. Translating gives CASSPRGPFYEQYF. Full variable domain (missing parts from reference TRBV18 and TRBJ2-7): NAGVMQNPRHLVRRRGQEARLRCSPMKGHSHVYWYRQLPEEGLKFMVYLQKENIIDESGMPKERFSAEFPKEGPSILRIQQVVRGDSAAYFCASSPRGPFYEQYFGPGTRLTVT.

Worth noting for this clonotype: This may come from a read error, since a much larger clone is one base off. The gene calls are TRBV7-6 and TRBJ2-1, with 9 positions matching TRBD2. CDR3 length: 18 residues. V was pared by 4 bases and J by 0 bases, with 10 bases of the junction left unmatched. In germline, CDR1 is SGHVS, CDR2 FNYEAQ. The CDR3: CASSWTSEGPSSYNEQFF. The CDR3 DNA follows: TGTGCCAGCAGCTGGACTAGCGAGGGGCCGAGCTCCTACAATGAGCAGTTCTTC. Full variable domain (missing parts from reference TRBV7-6 and TRBJ2-1): GAGVSQSPRYKVTKRGQDVALRCDPISGHVSLYWYRQALGQGPEFLTYFNYEAQQDKSGLPNDRFSAERPEGSISTLTIQRTEQRDSAMYRCASSWTSEGPSSYNEQFFGPGTRLTVL.

This clonotype has a handful of counts. The V gene is TRBV6-6, the J gene TRBJ1-5, with TRBD1 matching 10 bases. V shed 0 bases and J 1 base; nucleotides not matched to a gene: 6. The CDR3 consists of 18 residues. Germline lookup yields CDR1 MNHNY and CDR2 SVGAGI (reference sequence). CDR3 DNA sequence: TGTGCCAGCAGTTACTCGATGGGACAGGGGTCGAGCAATCAGCCCCAGCATTTT. This sequence encodes CASSYSMGQGSSNQPQHF.

About this clonotype itself: The conserved phenylalanine or tryptophan is not found at the CDR3 terminus, so this likely reflects a read error. The DNA is left out, because the CDR3 cannot be placed on it with certainty; the CDR3 is given as TCRdb lists it. J is TRBJ2-1 and V is TRBV9; the table gives TRBD2 as D, unverified against the DNA. Germline lookup yields CDR1 SGDLS and CDR2 YYNGEE. Inclusive of both ends, the CDR3 amounts to 13 amino acids. The CDR3 protein is CASSSSGPPLLFL.

This clonotype has more than one count but fewer than ten. Here the CDR3 reads CASSQLEAANYGYTF. The CDR3 coding sequence is TGCGCCAGCAGCCAACTCGAGGCCGCGAACTATGGCTACACCTTC. The chain carries TRBV4-1 and TRBJ1-2, with D hard to call. CDR3 length equals 15 residues. Germline V gene data show CDR1 as MGHRA and CDR2 as YSYEKL. Trimming stripped 2 bases from V and 2 bases from J, with 12 bases between.

This clonotype was recorded many times. This chain uses TRBV7-8 with TRBJ2-7, with D possibly TRBD2 on 5 matching bases. Germline V lookup: CDR1 SGHVS, CDR2 FQNEAQ. V shed 1 base and J shed 7 bases, with 20 bases lying between them. This CDR3 is 16 amino acids long. This CDR3 reads CASSLGPTRTLWEQYV. The CDR3 region has the DNA TGTGCCAGCAGCTTAGGTCCCACTAGGACGCTCTGGGAGCAGTACGTC.

This clonotype came up once. The rearrangement uses TRBV14 and TRBJ2-3; TRBD1 might be the D (6 bases). This CDR3 has 17 amino acids. V lost 1 base and J lost 0, with 14 bases in between. Germline CDR1 and CDR2: SGHDN and FVKESK. In DNA form, the CDR3 reads TGTGCCAGCAGCCAAGTAGAGGTAGGGGGTAGCACAGATACGCAGTATTTT. It is translated as CASSQVEVGGSTDTQYF.

V and J are TRBV6-1 and TRBJ1-1; TRBD1 matches at 10 bases. Germline trimming cut 5 bases from V and 4 bases from J; bases unmatched to any gene: 16. CDR1 is MNHNS, CDR2 SASEGT, per germline. This CDR3 has 18 residues. The CDR3 loop reads CASSSPRNRDRGPTEAFF. CDR3 DNA: TGTGCCAGCAGTTCCCCCCGAAATAGAGACAGGGGGCCCACTGAAGCTTTCTTT.

Points on this clonotype: Since no conserved phenylalanine or tryptophan closes the CDR3, a read error is the likely cause. The chain carries TRBV7-6 and TRBJ2-3; D is ambiguous. The CDR3 contains 16 residues. CDR1 is SGHVS and CDR2 is FNYEAQ in the germline V gene. V lost 5 bases and J lost 6, with 21 bases in between. CDR3 sequence: CASSTTTGLTRDTQYS. The DNA for the CDR3 is TGTGCCAGCAGCACTACGACCGGCCTAACGCGGGATACGCAGTATTCT.

The CDR3 DNA is TGTGCCAGCAGGGGGACTAGCGGGGGCCCAGATACGCAGTATTTT. Amino acid sequence: CASRGTSGGPDTQYF. V is TRBV9 and J is TRBJ2-3, with 14 bases aligning to TRBD2. Germline-derived CDR1 and CDR2 are SGDLS and YYNGEE. This CDR3 comprises 15 residues. V trimming: 5 bases; J trimming: 4 bases; junction bases outside the gene matches: 3.

This clonotype has more than one count but fewer than ten. The V and J genes are TRBV19 and TRBJ2-7, with 7 bases lining up with TRBD1. The germline CDR1 and CDR2 sequences are LNHDA and SQIVND (reference sequence). The CDR3 runs 13 residues. The V and J ends lost 3 bases and 5 bases, in that order; junction bases with no gene match: 4. The CDR3 DNA sequence: TGTGCCAGTAGTATGTCTACAGGGGACGAGCAGTACGTC. Its protein is CASSMSTGDEQYV.

The DNA of the CDR3 is TGTGCCAGCAGCTCGGGACAGTGGCGGGCGCGCGGCAATCAGCCCCAGCATTTT. Translated: CASSSGQWRARGNQPQHF. V usage is TRBV7-9 and J usage is TRBJ1-5; 7 bases fit TRBD1. The germline V gene encodes CDR1 SEHNR and CDR2 FQNEAQ (reference sequence). V lost 4 bases, J lost 2 bases, and 14 bases stayed unmatched. This CDR3 has 18 residues.

The chain combines TRBV6-5 with TRBJ2-2, with 10 bases lining up with TRBD2. V lost 6 bases to trimming and J lost 9 bases; unmatched junction nucleotides: 10. The length of the CDR3 is 15 residues. CDR1 and CDR2 from the germline V gene are MNHEY and SVGAGI. The CDR3 DNA follows: TGTGCCAGCAGCTTTAGCGGGGGGATTAGACGGGAGCTGTTTTTT. Translated, it gives CASSFSGGIRRELFF.

At least ten counts were recorded for this clonotype. The chain is built from TRBV6-1 and TRBJ2-1; no clear D gene. Germline assignment: CDR1 MNHNS and CDR2 SASEGT. This CDR3 comprises 11 residues. The germline V and J ends were trimmed by 1 base and 13 bases, with 8 bases remaining between them. CDR3 amino acids: CASSEGLKQFF. CDR3 nucleotide sequence: TGTGCCAGCAGTGAAGGACTTAAACAGTTCTTC.

The chain recombines TRBV11-2 with TRBJ2-3, with TRBD2 matching 7 bases. Unmatched junction bases numbered 9, after V lost 1 base and J lost 2 bases. Germline V CDR1 and CDR2: SGHAT, FQNNGV. The CDR3 totals 17 residues. In nucleotides, the CDR3 is TGTGCCAGCAGCTTAGTACCAGCGGGGATGATCACAGATACGCAGTATTTT. This encodes CASSLVPAGMITDTQYF.

This clonotype was observed a few times. The rearrangement joins TRBV27 to TRBJ1-2; unclear D gene. Trimming left V 0 bases short and J 2 bases short, with 7 bases between. Germline V gene data show CDR1 as MNHEY and CDR2 as SMNVEV (reference sequence). CDR3 size: 14 residues. In nucleotides, the CDR3 is TGTGCCAGCAGTTTATCGGGGAGCAACTATGGCTACACCTTC. This gives the protein CASSLSGSNYGYTF.

The rearrangement uses TRBV27 and TRBJ2-2; 9 bases are a match to TRBD2. CDR1 MNHEY and CDR2 SMNVEV come from the germline V gene (reference sequence). This CDR3 region has 15 residues. Trimming cost V 5 bases and J 3 bases; bases outside gene matches: 4. The CDR3 DNA sequence: TGTGCCAGCAGTCCGCTAGCGGGGTACACCGGGGAGCTGTTTTTT. Protein product: CASSPLAGYTGELFF.